Below are 24 T cell receptor beta chains sequenced from a single sample in a study of T cell responses to AZD1222 COVID-19 vaccine. The table came from immunoSEQ multiplex PCR; TCRdb's copy has only in-frame clones and leaves some out. The data show 150,000 to 200,000 clones, 75% to 90% seen once. The material sequenced was peripheral blood, taken on day 0 of MenACWY control vaccination. The receptors were gathered from an adult in good health.

This chain joins TRBV24-1 and TRBJ1-1; tentatively, D is TRBD1 (5 bases). This CDR3 contains 16 residues. The germline V gene has CDR1 KGHDR and CDR2 SFDVKD. V shed 2 bases and J shed 1 base, with 13 bases lying between them. This chain's CDR3 is CATSDSGADRNTEAFF. The DNA of the CDR3 is TGTGCCACCAGTGATTCCGGAGCCGACAGGAACACTGAAGCTTTCTTT.

The rearrangement joins TRBV6-5 to TRBJ2-7; the match to TRBD2 covers 7 bases. Germline V CDR1 and CDR2: MNHEY, SVGAGI. The CDR3 covers 14 residues. V shed 0 bases, J shed 9 bases, and the junction held 8 bases outside the gene matches. The CDR3 DNA reads TGTGCCAGCAGTTACTCGATAAGCGGGGAGGCGCAGTACTTC. Encoded protein: CASSYSISGEAQYF.

V usage is TRBV6-5 and J usage is TRBJ1-1; possibly TRBD1 for D (5 bases). Germline V gene lookup returns CDR1 MNHEY and CDR2 SVGAGI. Trimming shortened V by 2 bases and J by 7 bases, and 8 bases separated the two germline ends. The CDR3 length is 12 residues. This CDR3 is CASSYQTGEAFF. CDR3 coding DNA: TGTGCCAGCAGTTACCAAACAGGTGAAGCTTTCTTT.

V is TRBV28 and J is TRBJ2-5, with TRBD2 matching 9 bases. The CDR3 extends over 16 amino acids. Germline lookup yields CDR1 MDHEN and CDR2 SYDVKM. The junction had 9 bases not matched to a gene; V was cut back by 5 bases and J by 2 bases. The DNA of the CDR3 is TGTGCCAGCAGTGGGGGGCTCCTAGCGGGACAAGAGACCCAGTACTTC. Translation gives CASSGGLLAGQETQYF.

This sequence joins TRBV4-1 and TRBJ2-7; 10 bases fit TRBD2. The germline CDR1 and CDR2 sequences are MGHRA and YSYEKL. There are 16 residues in the CDR3. With 4 bases clipped from V and 1 base from J, the junction kept 7 bases outside the gene matches. CDR3 sequence reads: CASSRPAAGGSYEQYF. The CDR3 region has the DNA TGCGCCAGCAGCCGTCCAGCAGCGGGAGGGTCCTACGAGCAGTACTTC.

This chain connects TRBV28 to TRBJ2-1, with 11 bases matching TRBD2. V was pared by 8 bases and J by 8 bases, with 11 bases of the junction left unmatched. Germline V gene sequence: CDR1 MDHEN, CDR2 SYDVKM. The CDR3 sequence is 15 residues long. The CDR3 loop is CASHTSGSLGDEQFF. In DNA form, the CDR3 reads TGTGCCAGCCATACTAGCGGGAGTCTTGGCGATGAGCAGTTCTTC.

The J gene is TRBJ2-3, the V gene TRBV6-5; no definite D call. CDR3 length: 13 amino acids. V was shortened by 4 bases and J by 3 bases, with 8 bases between the two germline ends. The germline V gene encodes CDR1 MNHEY and CDR2 SVGAGI. As DNA, the CDR3 is TGTGCCAGCAGTTCCGACCGTACAGATACGCAGTATTTT. Amino acid sequence: CASSSDRTDTQYF.

The chain is built from TRBV28 and TRBJ1-2; D is unclear. This CDR3 has 12 residues. Trimming pared 2 bases from V and 2 bases from J, leaving 3 bases between. CDR1 is MDHEN and CDR2 is SYDVKM in the germline V gene. The DNA for the CDR3 is TGTGCCAGCAGTTTAAACAACTATGGCTACACCTTC. It encodes CASSLNNYGYTF.

The V call is TRBV5-5, the J call TRBJ2-7; 7 nucleotides line up with TRBD2. Germline CDR1 SGHKS, CDR2 YYEKEE (reference sequence). V was pared by 0 bases and J by 6 bases, with 12 bases of the junction left unmatched. This CDR3 has 16 amino acids. In DNA form, the CDR3 reads TGTGCCAGCAGCTTGGATTTCCAGGCAGGGAGGGCCGAGCAGTACTTC. Amino acids: CASSLDFQAGRAEQYF.

The J gene is TRBJ1-1, the V gene TRBV12-3 or TRBV12-4, with D hard to call. The V end lost 4 bases, the J end lost 1 base, and 7 bases lay between the germline ends. The CDR3 totals 13 residues. The CDR3 sequence: CASSSQANTEAFF. CDR3 DNA sequence: TGTGCCAGCAGTTCCCAGGCGAACACTGAAGCTTTCTTT.

The sample holds one count of this clone. The chain recombines TRBV7-9 with TRBJ2-3; 10 nucleotides match TRBD2. From germline, CDR1 is SEHNR and CDR2 FQNEAQ (reference sequence). V lost 5 bases to trimming and J lost 2 bases; unmatched junction nucleotides: 16. The CDR3 covers 19 residues. Written as DNA, the CDR3 is TGTGCCAGCAGCCCGTGGGAGGGAAGGCTAGCGGGAGCCACAGATACGCAGTATTTT. This sequence encodes CASSPWEGRLAGATDTQYF.

J is TRBJ1-5 and V is TRBV3-1 (or the pseudogene TRBV3-2), with no clear D. CDR3 length equals 16 residues. V was clipped by 4 bases and J by 7 bases, with 20 bases between them. CDR1 is LGHDT and CDR2 is YNNKEL in the germline V gene (reference sequence). DNA of the CDR3: TGTGCCAGCAGCCGCGGTGCTGGCCCCCAAGGACAGCCCCAGCATTTT. It specifies CASSRGAGPQGQPQHF.

J is TRBJ2-2 and V is TRBV7-9; TRBD2 aligns across 8 bases. In germline, CDR1 is SEHNR, CDR2 FQNEAQ (reference sequence). The trim removed 3 bases at V and 5 bases at J, leaving 14 bases unmatched. The CDR3 extends over 18 amino acids. CDR3 sequence (DNA): TGTGCCAGCAGCTTCCCCAAAACTGGGACTAGGGGTACCGGGGAGCTGTTTTTT. Translation: CASSFPKTGTRGTGELFF.

This rearrangement joins TRBV25-1 to TRBJ1-1; 7 positions agree with TRBD1. Germline V lookup: CDR1 MGHDK, CDR2 SYGVNS. The CDR3 has 13 amino acids. V shed 5 bases and J 5 bases; nucleotides not matched to a gene: 5. The CDR3, as DNA: TGTGCCAGCAGTTCGACAGGGCCTACTGAAGCTTTCTTT. It yields the protein CASSSTGPTEAFF.

This chain joins TRBV3-1 (or the pseudogene TRBV3-2) and TRBJ1-6; D remains unclear. V was shortened by 5 bases and J by 13 bases, with 15 bases between the two germline ends. The CDR3 contains 13 residues. Germline CDR1 reads LGHDT; CDR2 reads YNNKEL (reference sequence). CDR3 sequence reads: CASSSGPRPPLHF. For the CDR3, the DNA is TGTGCCAGCAGCTCCGGACCGCGTCCTCCCCTCCACTTT.

V gene TRBV27 combines with J gene TRBJ1-1; TRBD1 is a possible D gene (6 bases). The V gene lost 3 bases and the J gene lost 1 base, with 9 bases spanning the gap. The CDR3 is 14 residues long. The germline V gene encodes CDR1 MNHEY and CDR2 SMNVEV (reference sequence). The CDR3 loop reads CASSFGTRNTEAFF. Here the CDR3 DNA reads TGTGCCAGCAGTTTCGGGACAAGGAACACTGAAGCTTTCTTT.

The V call is TRBV6-5, the J call TRBJ2-7; TRBD2 matches 11 bases. With 2 bases clipped from V and 4 bases from J, the junction kept 4 bases outside the gene matches. CDR3 size: 15 residues. Germline V gene lookup returns CDR1 MNHEY and CDR2 SVGAGI. The CDR3, as DNA: TGTGCCAGCAGTTACGTAGCGGGGGGGTTGTACGAGCAGTACTTC. It specifies CASSYVAGGLYEQYF.

This chain links TRBV30 with TRBJ1-2, with no clear D. CDR1 is GTSNPN and CDR2 is SVGIG in the germline V gene (reference sequence). The CDR3 has 12 amino acids. The V and J ends lost 6 bases and 4 bases respectively, with 12 bases between them. The CDR3 loop is CACAPATYGYTF. CDR3 sequence (DNA): TGTGCCTGCGCACCGGCTACCTATGGCTACACCTTC.

The chain recombines TRBV9 with TRBJ2-5, with 7 bases fitting TRBD1. Germline CDR1 and CDR2: SGDLS and YYNGEE. J lost 5 bases, V lost 0 bases, and 4 bases had no gene match. CDR3 size: 14 residues. CDR3 nucleotides: TGTGCCAGCAGCGTAGAGGGGGCATTGGAGACCCAGTACTTC. This gives the protein CASSVEGALETQYF. Together with reference TRBV9 and TRBJ2-5, the CDR3 gives the full variable domain: DSGVTQTPKHLITATGQRVTLRCSPRSGDLSVYWYQQSLDQGLQFLIQYYNGEERAKGNILERFSAQQFPDLHSELNLSSLELGDSALYFCASSVEGALETQYFGPGTRLLVL.

The gene calls are TRBV30 and TRBJ1-2; possibly TRBD1 for D (5 bases). The CDR3 sequence is 14 residues long. Between the trimmed V and J ends, which lost 3 bases and 6 bases, there was a span of 17 bases. Per germline, CDR1 GTSNPN and CDR2 SVGIG (reference sequence). CDR3 sequence: CAWRVPQGVNGYTF. In DNA form, the CDR3 reads TGTGCCTGGAGGGTTCCCCAGGGAGTCAATGGCTACACCTTC.

V usage is TRBV18 and J usage is TRBJ2-7; D tentatively reads TRBD1 or TRBD2 (6 bases each). The germline gives CDR1 KGHSH, CDR2 LQKENI. The CDR3 contains 15 residues. Trimming removed 1 base at V and 1 base at J, with 11 bases between. As DNA, the CDR3 is TGTGCCAGCTCACCACGGGGGGCAGGGTCCTACGAGCAGTACTTC. This encodes CASSPRGAGSYEQYF.

CDR3: CASSVVTGAEAFF. DNA for the CDR3: TGTGCCAGCAGCGTAGTAACCGGGGCCGAAGCTTTCTTT. The rearrangement joins TRBV9 to TRBJ1-1, with D possibly being TRBD1 (5 bases). Germline V lookup: CDR1 SGDLS, CDR2 YYNGEE. CDR3 length: 13 amino acids. The V end was cut by 0 bases, the J end by 8 bases, with 11 bases between.

The rearrangement joins TRBV21-1 to TRBJ1-4. TRBV21-1 represents a pseudogene. The CDR3 runs 18 residues. CDR3 sequence: CASGRGCCVKVKDEKLFF. CDR3 DNA: TGTGCCAGCGGACGAGGCTGCTGTGTCAAGGTGAAGGATGAAAAACTGTTTTTT.

J is TRBJ1-3 and V is TRBV19, with D perhaps TRBD1 (5 bases). The CDR3 is made up of 14 amino acids. Deletions cut 5 bases from V and 2 bases from J, with 10 bases between. The germline V gene encodes CDR1 LNHDA and CDR2 SQIVND (reference sequence). The CDR3 DNA is TGTGCCAGTAGTTCGCGGGGCCCTGGAAACACCATATATTTT. Its protein product is CASSSRGPGNTIYF.